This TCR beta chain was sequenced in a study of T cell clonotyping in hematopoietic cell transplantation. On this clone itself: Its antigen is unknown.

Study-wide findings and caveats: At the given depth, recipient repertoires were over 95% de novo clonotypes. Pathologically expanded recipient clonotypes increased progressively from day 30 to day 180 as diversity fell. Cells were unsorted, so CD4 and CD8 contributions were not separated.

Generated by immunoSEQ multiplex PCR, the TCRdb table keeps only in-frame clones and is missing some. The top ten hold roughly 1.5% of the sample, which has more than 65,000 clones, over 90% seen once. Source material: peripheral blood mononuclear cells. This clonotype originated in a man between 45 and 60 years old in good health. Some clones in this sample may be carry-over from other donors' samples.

For the CDR3, the DNA is TGTGCCAGCACCATTAATTCCGGCGAGCAGTACTTC. This encodes CASTINSGEQYF. The rearrangement joins TRBV28 to TRBJ2-7; no clear D. Trimming took 7 bases from V and 6 from J, leaving 13 bases between them. The V gene's germline CDR1 is MDHEN and CDR2 SYDVKM. The CDR3 spans 12 residues.